This entry lists 9 T cell receptor beta chains sequenced from one sample in a study of blood T cells in healthy people across ages. For the second PCR, which ran for roughly 6 to 12 cycles, a sample-barcoded 5' primer and a J-beta primer mix were used. TCRdb analysed the 5' RACE reads with MiXCR anew, one entry per CDR3 protein. Here the sample spans around 1.5 million distinct CDR3 sequences, approximately 40% being singletons. Sequencing was done on a sample of blood. These TCRs come from a woman aged 18-30 years in good health.

The chain joins TRBV20-1 to TRBJ2-7; 9 positions match TRBD1. The CDR3 loop spans 13 amino acids. The V gene's germline CDR1 is DFQATT and CDR2 SNEGSKA (reference sequence). V gave up 7 bases and J gave up 2 bases; unmatched junction bases: 6. The CDR3 region has the DNA TGCAGTGTTCCGGACAGGGGCCCCTACGAGCAGTACTTC. Protein product: CSVPDRGPYEQYF.

This clonotype was counted between two and nine times. V gene TRBV7-2 combines with J gene TRBJ2-7; D may be TRBD1 or TRBD2 (5 bases each). This CDR3 is 14 amino acids long. The germline V gene encodes CDR1 SGHTA and CDR2 FQGNSA. With 1 base removed from V and 3 bases from J, the gap between germline ends came to 10 bases. The CDR3 coding sequence is TGTGCCAGCAGCTTAGGGGACGAATACTACGAGCAGTACTTC. It is translated as CASSLGDEYYEQYF.

This clonotype was counted a few times. The chain carries TRBV3-1 and TRBJ2-1; 11 bases align to TRBD2. The CDR3 is 17 amino acids. Germline lookup yields CDR1 LGHDT and CDR2 YNNKEL (reference sequence). Losses at the gene ends were 5 bases for V and 1 base for J; bases not matched to a gene: 7. CDR3 coding DNA: TGTGCCAGCAGCAAACACTCTAGCGGGGGGTCCTACAATGAGCAGTTCTTC. Translating gives CASSKHSSGGSYNEQFF.

This clonotype came up once. The chain carries TRBV14 and TRBJ1-2; no definite D call. The length of the CDR3 is 12 residues. Trimming shortened V by 4 bases and J by 8 bases, and 11 bases separated the two germline ends. Germline assignment: CDR1 SGHDN and CDR2 FVKESK. This CDR3 reads CASSLTPQGYTF. The DNA for the CDR3 is TGTGCCAGCAGCCTTACGCCCCAGGGCTACACCTTC.

The rearrangement joins TRBV9 to TRBJ2-5, with TRBD2 matching over 9 bases. V lost 0 bases, J lost 3 bases, and 6 bases stayed unmatched. Germline values: CDR1 SGDLS, CDR2 YYNGEE. The length of the CDR3 is 16 residues. In nucleotides, the CDR3 is TGTGCCAGCAGCGTAGGGGGTAGCGGGGGAAAAGAGACCCAGTACTTC. This codes for CASSVGGSGGKETQYF.

This chain joins TRBV27 and TRBJ1-2; the match to TRBD1 covers 10 bases. The CDR3 extends over 16 amino acids. The trim removed 6 bases at V and 4 bases at J, leaving 11 bases unmatched. Germline V gene lookup returns CDR1 MNHEY and CDR2 SMNVEV (reference sequence). The CDR3 sequence: CASRPGQGKVGYGYTF. The CDR3 DNA sequence: TGTGCCAGCAGGCCGGGACAGGGGAAGGTGGGCTATGGCTACACCTTC.

The chain uses TRBV29-1 and TRBJ2-2, with 7 nucleotides matching TRBD1. The CDR3 extends over 14 amino acids. The junction had 5 bases not matched to a gene; V was cut back by 6 bases and J by 1 base. Germline CDR1 and CDR2: SQVTM and ANQGSEA. DNA of the CDR3: TGCAGCGTAACAGGGACAGTGAACACCGGGGAGCTGTTTTTT. It encodes CSVTGTVNTGELFF.

This rearrangement joins TRBV11-1 to TRBJ1-2; a weak D match, TRBD1 (6 bases). V lost 5 bases and J 5 bases, leaving 12 bases between the germline ends. The CDR3 length is 13 residues. The germline V gene has CDR1 SGHAT and CDR2 FQDESV (reference sequence). This CDR3 reads CASSVQGEYGYTF. The CDR3 DNA is TGTGCCAGCAGCGTACAGGGAGAGTATGGCTACACCTTC.

CDR3 bases: TGTGCCAGCAGTGGTGTAGTGACAGATACGCAGTATTTT. Translated: CASSGVVTDTQYF. The chain is built from TRBV2 and TRBJ2-3; no clear D gene. Per germline, CDR1 SNHLY and CDR2 FYNNEI. The germline V and J ends were trimmed by 4 bases and 3 bases, with 8 bases remaining between them. The CDR3 has 13 amino acids. The full variable domain, with the rest looked up from reference TRBV2 and TRBJ2-3, is EPEVTQTPSHQVTQMGQEVILRCVPISNHLYFYWYRQILGQKVEFLVSFYNNEISEKSEIFDDQFSVERPDGSNFTLKIRSTKLEDSAMYFCASSGVVTDTQYFGPGTRLTVL.